The 6 T cell receptor beta chains listed next were all sequenced from one sample in a study of blood T cell repertoires in COVID-19. Libraries were prepared by immunoSEQ multiplex PCR; TCRdb keeps only in-frame clonotypes and omits some of them. The top ten clones hold under 15% of a sample with approximately 72,000 clones, approximately 89% of them seen once. The material sequenced was peripheral blood. These receptors were taken from a woman aged 55 to 70 with acute or convalescent COVID-19.

The V gene is TRBV6-2 or TRBV6-3, the J gene TRBJ2-7; 9 bases line up with TRBD1. The CDR3 totals 15 residues. Germline V gene lookup returns CDR1 MNHEY and CDR2 SVGEGT. V lost 2 bases and J lost 2; bases outside the gene matches: 4. This CDR3 is CASSYTDRGTYEQYF. For the CDR3, the DNA is TGTGCCAGCAGTTACACAGACAGGGGGACCTACGAGCAGTACTTC.

The chain has TRBV6-5 and TRBJ2-7; D is unclear. The CDR3 loop spans 13 amino acids. Germline V CDR1 and CDR2: MNHEY, SVGAGI. Between the trimmed V and J ends, which lost 5 bases and 0 bases, there was a span of 8 bases. CDR3: CASSNVFSYEQYF. In DNA, the CDR3 is TGTGCCAGCAGTAATGTATTCTCCTACGAGCAGTACTTC.

The chain joins TRBV2 to TRBJ2-1; 13 nucleotides line up with TRBD2. V shed 4 bases, J shed 13 bases, and the junction held 1 base outside the gene matches. This CDR3 region has 12 residues. The germline CDR1 and CDR2 sequences are SNHLY and FYNNEI. The CDR3: CASSGTSGGQFF. Here the CDR3 DNA reads TGTGCCAGCAGTGGGACTAGCGGGGGTCAGTTCTTC.

The V and J genes are TRBV27 and TRBJ1-6, with 7 bases identical to TRBD1. This CDR3 spans 14 amino acids. Germline V gene lookup returns CDR1 MNHEY and CDR2 SMNVEV (reference sequence). The ends lost 8 bases at V and 9 bases at J; junction bases unmatched: 10. CDR3 sequence reads: CASGYRGEGSPLHF. CDR3 nucleotides: TGTGCCAGCGGCTACAGGGGAGAGGGTTCACCCCTCCACTTT.

The sample holds one count of this clone. The chain employs TRBV11-3 and TRBJ2-7, with 7 bases that match TRBD1. Germline CDR1 SGHNT, CDR2 YENEEA. The CDR3 has 17 residues. V dropped 1 base and J dropped 5; count of bases not matched to a gene: 14. CDR3 amino acids: CASSLAPGGWGFDEQYF. DNA of the CDR3: TGTGCCAGCAGCTTAGCACCAGGGGGATGGGGATTTGACGAGCAGTACTTC.

This chain uses TRBV5-1 with TRBJ2-1; TRBD2 matches 8 bases. The CDR3 contains 16 residues. Trimming at V came to 0 bases and at J to 0 bases, leaving 2 bases not matched to a gene. Germline V gene data show CDR1 as SGHRS and CDR2 as YFSETQ. The CDR3 nucleotides are TGCGCCAGCAGCTTGGGACTAGCGAGCTCCTACAATGAGCAGTTCTTC. It is translated as CASSLGLASSYNEQFF.